These 21 T cell receptor beta chains originate from one sample sequenced in a study of shared clonotypes between healthy human individuals (dated by TCRdb to about 2020). Library generation was performed with the immunoSEQ multiplex PCR assay. TCRdb carries this immuneACCESS record with in-frame sequences only. Its versions omit some clonotypes, under half of them owing to an unresolved V gene in the studies checked, with the rest unexplained. The sample records 2,100,000 or so clones, 90% to 96% of which are singletons. The top ten hold roughly 0.13% of the sample. The specimen sequenced was naive CD4+ T cells sorted from blood. According to the study, the label for this sample's cell subset or site signals: CD45RA+ positively selected. The receptors were sampled from a man younger than 35 in good health.

V is TRBV5-1 and J is TRBJ1-4; D is uncertain. CDR1 and CDR2 (germline): SGHRS, YFSETQ. V was clipped by 0 bases and J by 5 bases, with 8 bases between them. This CDR3 has 14 amino acids. For the CDR3, the DNA is TGCGCCAGCAGCTTGGGAGTTTCGAATGAAAAACTGTTTTTT. Translating it yields CASSLGVSNEKLFF.

The chain recombines TRBV2 with TRBJ1-2, with D possibly matching TRBD1 (5 bases). The CDR3 contains 14 residues. Deletions cut 0 bases from V and 8 bases from J, with 13 bases between. CDR1 and CDR2 (germline): SNHLY, FYNNEI. CDR3 nucleotide sequence: TGTGCCAGCAGTGAAGCGCTTCAAGGGGTAGGCTACACCTTC. Translated: CASSEALQGVGYTF.

This clone was recorded only once. The chain links TRBV29-1 to TRBJ2-3; TRBD2 agrees at 9 bases. Losses at the gene ends were 3 bases for V and 3 bases for J; bases not matched to a gene: 4. Germline V gene data show CDR1 as SQVTM and CDR2 as ANQGSEA. This CDR3 is built from 14 residues. This CDR3 reads CSVEGLARTDTQYF. The CDR3 nucleotides are TGCAGCGTTGAGGGACTAGCACGAACAGATACGCAGTATTTT.

This clone was detected only a few times. The sample carries other DNA sequences with the same CDR3. This chain links TRBV4-1 with TRBJ1-4; 9 nucleotides match TRBD1. Trimming cost V 1 base and J 5 bases; bases outside gene matches: 2. Germline lookup yields CDR1 MGHRA and CDR2 YSYEKL. This CDR3 region has 15 residues. DNA for the CDR3: TGCGCCAGCAGCCAAGCCGGGACAGGGAATGAAAAACTGTTTTTT. Protein sequence: CASSQAGTGNEKLFF.

This clone was recorded once. The gene calls are TRBV9 and TRBJ1-2; TRBD1 aligns across 8 bases. The CDR3 consists of 15 residues. The V and J ends lost 0 bases and 5 bases, in that order; junction bases with no gene match: 6. Germline assignment: CDR1 SGDLS and CDR2 YYNGEE. The CDR3, as DNA: TGTGCCAGCAGCGTAGATGGACAGGGTCGGTATGGCTACACCTTC. This codes for CASSVDGQGRYGYTF. Combining the CDR3 with reference TRBV9 and TRBJ1-2 gives the whole variable domain DSGVTQTPKHLITATGQRVTLRCSPRSGDLSVYWYQQSLDQGLQFLIQYYNGEERAKGNILERFSAQQFPDLHSELNLSSLELGDSALYFCASSVDGQGRYGYTFGSGTRLTVV.

V gene TRBV10-3 combines with J gene TRBJ1-5, with a tentative D call TRBD1 (6 bases). There are 16 residues in the CDR3. Per germline, CDR1 ENHRY and CDR2 SYGVKD. V was clipped by 0 bases and J by 4 bases, with 13 bases between them. CDR3 DNA: TGTGCCATCAGTGAGTCGACAGGCAAGGTGAATCAGCCCCAGCATTTT. It encodes CAISESTGKVNQPQHF.

The J gene is TRBJ1-1, the V gene TRBV19; tentative D call: TRBD1 (5 bases). Trimming cost V 6 bases and J 2 bases, with 13 bases left between them. This CDR3 region has 14 residues. CDR1 is LNHDA, CDR2 SQIVND, per germline (reference sequence). In DNA, the CDR3 is TGTGCCAGTAGCTGGACATCCCTTAACACTGAAGCTTTCTTT. Amino acid sequence: CASSWTSLNTEAFF.

The chain recombines TRBV27 with TRBJ1-1; no firm D call. Germline V gene sequence: CDR1 MNHEY, CDR2 SMNVEV (reference sequence). CDR3 length: 15 amino acids. V was trimmed by 5 bases and J by 4 bases, leaving 17 bases between them. CDR3 sequence reads: CASSLGRHYPTEAFF. The DNA for the CDR3 is TGTGCCAGCAGTCTAGGACGGCATTACCCCACTGAAGCTTTCTTT.

The V and J genes are TRBV28 and TRBJ1-5; D remains ambiguous. Trimming removed 4 bases from V and 1 base from J, with 8 bases in between. The V gene's germline CDR1 is MDHEN and CDR2 SYDVKM. This CDR3 is built from 14 residues. CDR3 in amino acids: CASSWLVSNQPQHF. The CDR3 nucleotides are TGTGCCAGCAGTTGGTTGGTCAGCAATCAGCCCCAGCATTTT.

The chain employs TRBV10-3 and TRBJ1-4, with TRBD1 matching 11 bases. Germline V gives CDR1 ENHRY, CDR2 SYGVKD. J gave up 6 bases and V 4 bases, and 1 base lay outside the gene matches. The CDR3 runs 14 residues. The CDR3 is CAISGDRGDEKLFF. DNA of the CDR3: TGTGCCATCAGTGGGGACAGGGGGGATGAAAAACTGTTTTTT.

On this clone itself: Sequence at one end of the junction differs from germline and may be a read error. The genes are TRBV7-7 and TRBJ2-2, with D unclear. Germline V lookup: CDR1 SSHAT, CDR2 FNYEAQ (reference sequence). This CDR3 is built from 15 residues. CDR3 region: CASSPGPANTGELFF. The CDR3 DNA follows: TGTGCTAGCAGCCCGGGCCCCGCGAACACCGGGGAGCTGTTTTTT.

The rearrangement uses TRBV28 and TRBJ2-1, with D perhaps being TRBD1 or TRBD2 (6 bases each). The germline V gene encodes CDR1 MDHEN and CDR2 SYDVKM. Deletions cut 6 bases from V and 3 bases from J, with 21 bases between. This CDR3 is 17 amino acids long. This chain's CDR3 is CASSLEGTNGFYNEQFF. The CDR3 nucleotides read TGTGCCAGCAGCTTGGAGGGGACAAATGGTTTCTACAATGAGCAGTTCTTC.

The rearrangement uses TRBV9 and TRBJ1-2, with TRBD1 matching 10 bases. The germline V gene has CDR1 SGDLS and CDR2 YYNGEE. The V and J ends lost 4 bases and 6 bases, in that order; junction bases with no gene match: 3. The CDR3 spans 13 residues. The CDR3 coding sequence is TGTGCCAGCAGCACGACAGGGGGCCATGGCTACACCTTC. Amino acids: CASSTTGGHGYTF.

As to this clone: This sample includes further DNA sequences coding for the same CDR3. The chain employs TRBV4-3 and TRBJ1-1, with unresolved D. Trimming left V 2 bases short and J 1 base short, with 11 bases between. The germline V gene encodes CDR1 LGHNA and CDR2 YSLEER. The CDR3 has 15 amino acids. The CDR3 nucleotides read TGCGCCAGCAGCCAACCTGGAGTTAAGAACACTGAAGCTTTCTTT. This encodes CASSQPGVKNTEAFF.

The chain links TRBV6-1 to TRBJ2-1; D remains unclear. The CDR3 totals 12 residues. CDR1 and CDR2 from the germline V gene are MNHNS and SASEGT. V was trimmed by 2 bases and J by 6 bases, leaving 5 bases between them. The CDR3 bases are TGTGCCAGCAGTGAATTAGGCAATGAGCAGTTCTTC. Protein product: CASSELGNEQFF.

The genes are TRBV6-6 and TRBJ2-1; 10 positions agree with TRBD2. The CDR3 consists of 15 residues. The germline CDR1 and CDR2 sequences are MNHNY and SVGAGI (reference sequence). Trimming took 2 bases from V and 6 from J; bases not matched to a gene: 4. The CDR3 protein is CASSYIAGGVNEQFF. DNA of the CDR3: TGTGCCAGCAGTTACATAGCGGGAGGAGTCAATGAGCAGTTCTTC.

Remarks on this clone: Other nucleotide sequences from this sample produce the same CDR3. In DNA form, the CDR3 reads TGTGCCAGCAGCTTAGAGGGAAGGACAGATACGCAGTATTTT. Its protein product is CASSLEGRTDTQYF. V is TRBV11-2 and J is TRBJ2-3; no firm D call. V was clipped by 0 bases and J by 3 bases, with 7 bases between them. Germline CDR1 and CDR2: SGHAT and FQNNGV. The CDR3 runs to 14 residues. The complete variable domain, with remaining parts taken from reference TRBV11-2 and TRBJ2-3, reads EAGVAQSPRYKIIEKRQSVAFWCNPISGHATLYWYQQILGQGPKLLIQFQNNGVVDDSQLPKDRFSAERLKGVDSTLKIQPAKLEDSAVYLCASSLEGRTDTQYFGPGTRLTVL.

The chain joins TRBV5-1 to TRBJ2-3; possible D gene TRBD1, 5 bases. V dropped 8 bases and J dropped 2 bases, with 12 bases sitting between them. The CDR3 has 13 amino acids. The germline gives CDR1 SGHRS, CDR2 YFSETQ. Here the CDR3 reads CASFQGSTDTQYF. For the CDR3, the DNA is TGCGCCAGTTTTCAGGGCTCCACAGATACGCAGTATTTT.

The rearrangement uses TRBV20-1 and TRBJ2-1, with 8 nucleotides matching TRBD2. CDR3 length equals 11 residues. Germline V gene data show CDR1 as DFQATT and CDR2 as SNEGSKA (reference sequence). CDR3 loop: CSRSGTNEQFF. The CDR3 nucleotides read TGCAGCCGTAGCGGGACGAATGAGCAGTTCTTC.

A remark on this clone: The junction does not match germline at one end; this may be a read error. The chain carries TRBV10-1 and TRBJ2-7; 7 bases are a match to TRBD1. The CDR3 totals 10 residues. CDR1 WNHNN and CDR2 SYGVQD come from the germline V gene (reference sequence). The CDR3: CASRDRDRGF. In DNA form, the CDR3 reads TGCGCCAGCCGCGACAGGGATAGGGGCTTC.

V gene TRBV30 combines with J gene TRBJ2-2; 8 nucleotides align to TRBD1. The CDR3 has 16 amino acids. With 2 bases clipped from V and 6 bases from J, the junction kept 11 bases outside the gene matches. The V gene's germline CDR1 is GTSNPN and CDR2 SVGIG (reference sequence). CDR3 in DNA: TGTGCCTGGAGTATGGGGGACAGGAATAGGGCCGGGGAGCTGTTTTTT. Its translation is CAWSMGDRNRAGELFF.